Listed here are 11 T cell receptor beta chains from one sample, sequenced in a study of shared clonotypes between healthy human individuals. Clones were read by immunoSEQ multiplex PCR, and TCRdb kept only the in-frame ones, dropping some. The top ten hold approximately 13% of the sample, which has hundreds of thousands of clones, 70% to 80% seen once. The specimen was PBMCs. Receptor source: a woman in her thirties or forties in good health. Some clones in this sample may be carry-over from other donors' samples.

The chain joins TRBV5-1 to TRBJ1-4, with D uncertain. The CDR3 runs 15 residues. V lost 0 bases and J lost 4, with 10 bases in between. Germline lookup yields CDR1 SGHRS and CDR2 YFSETQ. The CDR3 coding sequence is TGCGCCAGCAGCTTGGGGTGGGCGGATAATGAAAAACTGTTTTTT. It encodes CASSLGWADNEKLFF.

This clone was recorded at least ten times. CDR3 in amino acids: CASRGQGFVNEQFF. CDR3 DNA: TGTGCCAGCAGGGGGCAGGGGTTCGTCAATGAGCAGTTCTTC. This chain joins TRBV28 and TRBJ2-1; perhaps TRBD1 as D (6 bases). Looked up from germline, CDR1 is MDHEN and CDR2 is SYDVKM. CDR3 size: 14 residues. Between the trimmed V and J ends, which lost 6 bases and 6 bases, there was a span of 15 bases.

V gene TRBV28 combines with J gene TRBJ1-1, with no clear D. Germline V gives CDR1 MDHEN, CDR2 SYDVKM. The CDR3 extends over 14 amino acids. V dropped 3 bases and J dropped 4 bases, with 12 bases sitting between them. This chain's CDR3 is CASSFPGGSTEAFF. The CDR3 DNA reads as TGTGCCAGCAGTTTTCCAGGAGGAAGCACTGAAGCTTTCTTT. Together with reference TRBV28 and TRBJ1-1, the CDR3 gives the full variable domain: DVKVTQSSRYLVKRTGEKVFLECVQDMDHENMFWYRQDPGLGLRLIYFSYDVKMKEKGDIPEGYSVSREKKERFSLILESASTNQTSMYLCASSFPGGSTEAFFGQGTRLTVV.

The CDR3 sequence is CASSLAPPGLAGERYEQYF. The CDR3 DNA reads TGTGCCAGCAGCTTAGCGCCCCCGGGACTAGCGGGAGAGCGGTACGAGCAGTACTTC. This chain links TRBV7-6 with TRBJ2-7, with 14 bases lining up with TRBD2. Germline V lookup: CDR1 SGHVS, CDR2 FNYEAQ. CDR3 length equals 19 residues. V lost 0 bases to trimming and J lost 4 bases; unmatched junction nucleotides: 11.

The chain employs TRBV6-1 and TRBJ1-2, with D maybe TRBD1 (6 bases). Germline loops: CDR1 MNHNS, CDR2 SASEGT. Trimming took 6 bases from V and 7 from J, leaving 18 bases between them. This CDR3 region has 14 residues. The CDR3 loop is CASSAEVRGSGYTF. The DNA for the CDR3 is TGTGCCAGCAGCGCCGAGGTCAGGGGAAGTGGCTACACCTTC.

This clone was picked up a small number of times. The V and J genes are TRBV7-8 and TRBJ2-3; D possibly uses TRBD1 or TRBD2 (5 bases each). CDR1 SGHVS and CDR2 FQNEAQ come from the germline V gene. The V end lost 8 bases, the J end lost 2 bases, and 11 bases lay between the germline ends. This CDR3 comprises 13 residues. CDR3 nucleotide sequence: TGTGCCAGCGAAGCCGGGGCCACAGATACGCAGTATTTT. Amino acids: CASEAGATDTQYF.

Turning to this clone: The junction and the germline gene differ at one end; a read error may be behind it. This chain uses TRBV7-7 with TRBJ2-1, with 8 bases aligning to TRBD2. This CDR3 spans 13 amino acids. Germline V gene sequence: CDR1 SSHAT, CDR2 FNYEAQ (reference sequence). The CDR3 DNA is TGTGCTAGCAGCTTAGCGGGGAGGAATGAGCAGTTCTTC. It codes for CASSLAGRNEQFF.

Points on this clone: This sample also contains other DNA sequences that code for the same CDR3. V gene TRBV6-6 combines with J gene TRBJ2-1; TRBD2 aligns across 7 bases. This CDR3 is built from 16 residues. From germline, CDR1 is MNHNY and CDR2 SVGAGI (reference sequence). The V segment lost 0 bases and the J segment 0 bases; nucleotides outside the gene matches: 2. The CDR3: CASSYSRGSSYNEQFF. Written as DNA, the CDR3 is TGTGCCAGCAGTTACTCACGCGGGAGCTCCTACAATGAGCAGTTCTTC.

CDR3 sequence reads: CASSEAERETQYF. DNA for the CDR3: TGTGCCAGCAGTGAAGCCGAGCGGGAGACCCAGTACTTC. The genes are TRBV2 and TRBJ2-5, with TRBD2 as a possible D gene (5 bases). The CDR3 sequence is 13 residues long. CDR1 is SNHLY and CDR2 is FYNNEI in the germline V gene. With 0 bases removed from V and 5 bases from J, the gap between germline ends came to 7 bases.

The genes are TRBV2 and TRBJ2-7; D gene ambiguous. V was cut by 5 bases and J by 11 bases, with 13 bases left in between. CDR1 and CDR2 from the germline V gene are SNHLY and FYNNEI. CDR3 size: 11 residues. CDR3 in amino acids: CASSLADLKYF. In DNA, the CDR3 is TGTGCCAGCAGTTTGGCGGACCTAAAGTACTTC.

In its sample, this clone was seen once. The rearrangement links TRBV18 to TRBJ2-1; 11 bases fit TRBD1. The germline CDR1 and CDR2 sequences are KGHSH and LQKENI. Trimming cost V 2 bases and J 6 bases; bases outside gene matches: 6. This CDR3 is 16 amino acids long. CDR3 bases: TGTGCCAGCTCACCAAATCCCGGGACAGGGGGCAATGAGCAGTTCTTC. Protein sequence: CASSPNPGTGGNEQFF.